The 11 T cell receptor beta chains listed next were all sequenced from one sample in a study of blood T cell repertoires in COVID-19. Sequencing was performed with immunoSEQ multiplex PCR; in TCRdb, only in-frame clones are kept and a portion is missing. The data show 190,000 or so clones, roughly 86% seen once. The sequenced sample consisted of peripheral blood. These receptors were taken from a middle-aged man with active or convalescent COVID-19.

The chain joins TRBV4-1 to TRBJ1-2; TRBD1 matches at 8 bases. The V gene end was trimmed by 6 bases and the J gene end by 9 bases; junction bases not matched to a gene: 9. Germline values: CDR1 MGHRA, CDR2 YSYEKL. The length of the CDR3 is 13 residues. The CDR3 loop reads CASSHTGQERYTF. The DNA for the CDR3 is TGCGCCAGCAGTCACACGGGACAGGAGCGCTACACCTTC.

J is TRBJ2-7 and V is TRBV28, with 8 bases identical to TRBD1. With V trimmed by 6 bases and J by 2 bases, 12 bases remained unmatched. The CDR3 length is 16 residues. The germline V gene encodes CDR1 MDHEN and CDR2 SYDVKM. The chain's CDR3 is CASSTVNRGSPYEQYF. As DNA, the CDR3 is TGTGCCAGCAGCACCGTTAACAGGGGGTCCCCCTACGAGCAGTACTTC.

The V call is TRBV6-5, the J call TRBJ1-2, with D maybe TRBD1 (5 bases). V lost 10 bases and J 4 bases, leaving 16 bases between the germline ends. Germline V gene sequence: CDR1 MNHEY, CDR2 SVGAGI. There are 13 residues in the CDR3. The CDR3 DNA is TGTGCCACCATCCGACAGAGCTTCTATGGCTACACCTTC. Its protein product is CATIRQSFYGYTF.

This rearrangement joins TRBV27 to TRBJ2-1, with D possibly TRBD1 on 7 matching bases. This CDR3 has 13 amino acids. Germline V gives CDR1 MNHEY, CDR2 SMNVEV (reference sequence). Trimming removed 8 bases at V and 6 bases at J, with 14 bases between. In nucleotides, the CDR3 is TGTGCCAGCGGGGGGACAGTTCCCAATGAGCAGTTCTTC. It is translated as CASGGTVPNEQFF.

The chain is built from TRBV4-2 and TRBJ1-4; TRBD1 might be the D (6 bases). The ends were cut back, 0 bases at V and 8 bases at J, with 16 bases in the middle. The CDR3 extends over 16 amino acids. Germline V gene sequence: CDR1 LGHNA, CDR2 YNFKEQ. CDR3 protein: CASSQDEARQVEKLFF. The CDR3 DNA follows: TGTGCCAGCAGCCAAGATGAGGCTAGACAGGTAGAAAAACTGTTTTTT.

This clone was seen a few times. The V gene is TRBV12-3 or TRBV12-4, the J gene TRBJ1-2; 9 positions match TRBD1. This CDR3 is built from 13 residues. Trimming removed 8 bases from V and 4 bases from J; junction bases left unmatched: 5. The CDR3 DNA follows: TGTGCCAGCGAGGGACAGGGAATCTATGGCTACACCTTC. Translation gives CASEGQGIYGYTF.

The chain couples TRBV4-3 to TRBJ2-7; 7 bases are a match to TRBD2. This CDR3 region has 15 residues. Looked up from germline, CDR1 is LGHNA and CDR2 is YSLEER. The junction had 5 bases not matched to a gene; V was cut back by 0 bases and J by 3 bases. The CDR3 nucleotides read TGCGCCAGCAGCCAAGACTGGCGGGGGAACTACGAGCAGTACTTC. Translated: CASSQDWRGNYEQYF.

V is TRBV6-2 or TRBV6-3 and J is TRBJ2-2; 13 nucleotides match TRBD2. This CDR3 has 17 residues. V lost 2 bases to trimming and J lost 3 bases; unmatched junction nucleotides: 3. CDR1 MNHEY and CDR2 SVGEGT come from the germline V gene. The chain's CDR3 is CASSYRLAGGDTGELFF. The CDR3 bases are TGTGCCAGCAGTTACCGACTAGCGGGGGGCGACACCGGGGAGCTGTTTTTT.

This clone was seen only a few times. The chain joins TRBV12-3 or TRBV12-4 to TRBJ1-1; 7 bases are shared with TRBD1. The CDR3 consists of 12 residues. V shed 5 bases and J 7 bases; nucleotides not matched to a gene: 4. CDR3 amino acids: CASSPGGGEAFF. CDR3 coding DNA: TGTGCCAGCAGTCCAGGGGGAGGTGAAGCTTTCTTT.

This chain links TRBV19 with TRBJ2-7; D is possibly TRBD2 (5 bases). Trimming removed 1 base at V and 1 base at J, with 8 bases between. The CDR3 has 14 amino acids. The germline CDR1 and CDR2 sequences are LNHDA and SQIVND (reference sequence). The CDR3: CASSIGAGSYEQYF. CDR3 nucleotide sequence: TGTGCCAGTAGTATAGGGGCGGGTTCCTACGAGCAGTACTTC. The entire variable domain, with the rest obtained from reference TRBV19 and TRBJ2-7, is as follows: DGGITQSPKYLFRKEGQNVTLSCEQNLNHDAMYWYRQDPGQGLRLIYYSQIVNDFQKGDIAEGYSVSREKKESFPLTVTSAQKNPTAFYLCASSIGAGSYEQYFGPGTRLTVT.

The table lists this clone with a count of one. The chain carries TRBV9 and TRBJ2-5, with 9 bases aligning to TRBD2. The CDR3 totals 14 residues. Per germline, CDR1 SGDLS and CDR2 YYNGEE. V shed 2 bases, J shed 7 bases, and the junction held 6 bases outside the gene matches. The CDR3 DNA reads TGTGCCAGCAGCGTGGGCGGGGGGGACCGGACCCAGTACTTC. Its protein is CASSVGGGDRTQYF.